Below, 14 T cell receptor beta chains from the same sample are listed, as sequenced in a study of a mutant IDH1 vaccine in newly diagnosed glioma. Using immunoSEQ multiplex PCR, the repertoire was profiled, and TCRdb retains in-frame clones only, with some absent. In the table there are around 24,000 clones, about 92% of which are singletons. Time point in this sample: baseline, week 1 (first vaccination visit). The treatment is: pre-vaccination baseline after standard-of-care therapy. This material consisted of PBMCs, taken from a glioma patient treated with radiotherapy, temozolomide or both. The receptors originated from a man aged 35 to 55 with glioma.

The genes are TRBV5-1 and TRBJ1-5; tentatively, D is TRBD1 (5 bases). The CDR3 covers 15 residues. Looked up from germline, CDR1 is SGHRS and CDR2 is YFSETQ. V was shortened by 0 bases and J by 5 bases, with 12 bases between the two germline ends. The CDR3 sequence is CASSLDSGGDQPQHF. CDR3 coding DNA: TGCGCCAGCAGCTTGGATTCGGGGGGAGATCAGCCCCAGCATTTT.

Only one count was recorded for this clone. This sequence joins TRBV5-1 and TRBJ1-1; no clear D. Germline V lookup: CDR1 SGHRS, CDR2 YFSETQ. The CDR3 extends over 13 amino acids. V lost 6 bases and J 3 bases, leaving 12 bases between the germline ends. The CDR3 loop is CASMALGDTEAFF. CDR3 DNA: TGCGCCAGCATGGCTCTCGGGGACACTGAAGCTTTCTTT. The variable domain in full, with the rest retrieved from reference TRBV5-1 and TRBJ1-1, is KAGVTQTPRYLIKTRGQQVTLSCSPISGHRSVSWYQQTPGQGLQFLFEYFSETQRNKGNFPGRFSGRQFSNSRSEMNVSTLELGDSALYLCASMALGDTEAFFGQGTRLTVV.

The V and J genes are TRBV11-3 and TRBJ2-7; 8 nucleotides line up with TRBD2. The CDR3 spans 15 residues. The germline CDR1 and CDR2 sequences are SGHNT and YENEEA. V shed 4 bases and J 4 bases; nucleotides not matched to a gene: 9. The CDR3 sequence is CASSSRSGEVYEQYF. The CDR3 bases are TGTGCCAGCAGCTCACGTAGCGGGGAGGTATACGAGCAGTACTTC.

This chain links TRBV7-3 with TRBJ2-7; 7 bases align to TRBD1. CDR1 is SGHTA, CDR2 FQGTGA, per germline. This CDR3 contains 13 residues. J was trimmed by 5 bases and V by 5 bases; bases with no gene match: 6. CDR3 in DNA: TGTGCCAGCAGCCGACAGGGTTCGGACGAGCAGTACTTC. It is translated as CASSRQGSDEQYF.

CDR3 sequence reads: CASSSHPGTSGYTGELFF. CDR3 nucleotide sequence: TGTGCCAGCAGCTCCCACCCCGGGACTAGCGGATACACCGGGGAGCTGTTTTTT. The chain is built from TRBV7-3 and TRBJ2-2; 11 bases agree with TRBD2. From germline, CDR1 is SGHTA and CDR2 FQGTGA. CDR3 length equals 18 residues. The V gene end was trimmed by 4 bases and the J gene end by 3 bases; junction bases not matched to a gene: 10.

V and J are TRBV5-6 and TRBJ2-7, with D perhaps TRBD2 (5 bases). The CDR3 is 15 residues long. V was shortened by 0 bases and J by 2 bases, with 12 bases between the two germline ends. Germline V gene sequence: CDR1 SGHDT, CDR2 YYEEEE. The CDR3: CASSLGLEGPYEQYF. The CDR3 region has the DNA TGTGCCAGCAGCTTGGGTCTAGAGGGCCCCTACGAGCAGTACTTC.

In its sample, this clone was seen a few times. A read error may account for a junction end that differs from germline. The chain recombines TRBV27 with TRBJ2-3; 12 bases line up with TRBD2. Germline-derived CDR1 and CDR2 are MNHEY and SMNVEV (reference sequence). The CDR3 totals 19 residues. The CDR3 is CASSLSFLAGGSSTDTQYF. CDR3 in DNA: TGTGCCAGCAGTCTATCATTCCTAGCGGGGGGGTCTAGCACAGATACGCAGTATTTT.

This chain connects TRBV11-2 to TRBJ1-4; D is possibly TRBD1 (6 bases). V lost 0 bases and J 7 bases, leaving 24 bases between the germline ends. Germline V gives CDR1 SGHAT, CDR2 FQNNGV. CDR3 length: 19 residues. The CDR3 protein is CASSLDPRGRGPNLEKLFF. Written as DNA, the CDR3 is TGTGCCAGCAGCTTAGACCCCAGGGGAAGAGGTCCCAACCTTGAAAAACTGTTTTTT.

The CDR3 sequence: CASSLGEGEQFF. The CDR3 DNA follows: TGTGCCAGCAGCTTAGGAGAGGGTGAGCAGTTCTTC. This rearrangement joins TRBV5-4 to TRBJ2-1; D might be TRBD2 (5 bases). V was pared by 2 bases and J by 9 bases, with 9 bases between. The CDR3 contains 12 residues. Germline V gives CDR1 SGHNT, CDR2 YYREEE (reference sequence). Based on the CDR3 plus reference TRBV5-4 and TRBJ2-1, the full variable domain is ETGVTQSPTHLIKTRGQQVTLRCSSQSGHNTVSWYQQALGQGPQFIFQYYREEENGRGNFPPRFSGLQFPNYSSELNVNALELDDSALYLCASSLGEGEQFFGPGTRLTVL.

The V call is TRBV2, the J call TRBJ1-3; the D is unclear. This CDR3 is built from 11 residues. The V gene's germline CDR1 is SNHLY and CDR2 FYNNEI. V was pared by 4 bases and J by 8 bases, with 6 bases between. The CDR3 DNA is TGTGCCAGCAGTGGGGAATACACCATATATTTT. The encoded protein is CASSGEYTIYF.

With regard to this clone: At one of its ends the junction is not consistent with the germline gene, which may arise from a read error. V is TRBV19 and J is TRBJ2-6, with D possibly matching TRBD1 (5 bases). Germline assignment: CDR1 LNHDA and CDR2 SQIVND (reference sequence). CDR3 length: 15 amino acids. CDR3 DNA: TGTGCCAGTAATCACTGGGGCTCTGTGGCCAACGTCCTGACTTTC. This sequence encodes CASNHWGSVANVLTF.

V and J are TRBV11-1 and TRBJ2-7; possible D gene TRBD1, 5 bases. The CDR3 has 13 residues. Trimming took off 5 bases at V and 2 bases at J, with 10 bases between the two ends. The V gene's germline CDR1 is SGHAT and CDR2 FQDESV (reference sequence). CDR3 DNA sequence: TGTGCCAGCAGCCCCCGACAGACCTACGAGCAGTACTTC. Its translation is CASSPRQTYEQYF.

J is TRBJ1-5 and V is TRBV2; a possible D gene is TRBD1 (5 bases). This CDR3 region has 15 residues. Germline-derived CDR1 and CDR2 are SNHLY and FYNNEI. The germline V and J ends were trimmed by 3 bases and 1 base, with 10 bases remaining between them. In DNA, the CDR3 is TGTGCCAGCAGTGATTGGGCAGGGAGCAATCAGCCCCAGCATTTT. Protein: CASSDWAGSNQPQHF.

V gene TRBV4-1 combines with J gene TRBJ2-7; TRBD1 matches at 7 bases. V lost 1 base, J lost 0 bases, and 3 bases stayed unmatched. Germline assignment: CDR1 MGHRA and CDR2 YSYEKL. The length of the CDR3 is 15 residues. CDR3 in DNA: TGCGCCAGCAGCCAAGGGACAGGAGTCTCCTACGAGCAGTACTTC. Translated: CASSQGTGVSYEQYF.